This passage covers 21 T cell receptor beta chains from one sample sequenced in a study of cytomegalovirus exposure and HLA in healthy donors. A multiplex PCR was run with 60 Vbeta primers and 13 Jbeta primers. Data came from immunoSEQ multiplex PCR; TCRdb stores just in-frame clones and leaves some out. The table records 73,000 or so clones, roughly 73% of them present only once. Specimen: PBMCs. The source is a woman aged 40 to 55 in good health and CMV-seropositive.

This chain joins TRBV4-1 and TRBJ2-7; TRBD2 is a possible D gene (5 bases). The CDR3 totals 17 residues. Germline V CDR1 and CDR2: MGHRA, YSYEKL. With 1 base removed from V and 2 bases from J, the gap between germline ends came to 18 bases. The CDR3 DNA follows: TGCGCCAGCAGCCAAGCGCACGGGGTAGCAGCTGCCTACGAGCAGTACTTC. Its protein product is CASSQAHGVAAAYEQYF.

The chain uses TRBV27 and TRBJ2-7; 10 positions match TRBD2. The germline V gene encodes CDR1 MNHEY and CDR2 SMNVEV (reference sequence). J gave up 0 bases and V 4 bases, and 3 bases lay outside the gene matches. The CDR3 is 15 residues long. The CDR3, as DNA: TGTGCCAGCAGTTCCACTAGCGGGGTCTCCTACGAGCAGTACTTC. Translated, it gives CASSSTSGVSYEQYF.

This clone is medium-sized. The chain links TRBV12-5 to TRBJ2-1; 8 nucleotides agree with TRBD2. Per germline, CDR1 LGHNT and CDR2 FRNRAP. The CDR3 has 17 residues. V trimming: 6 bases; J trimming: 6 bases; junction bases outside the gene matches: 16. CDR3 nucleotides: TGTGCTAGTGGGGAGGCGCCGACGGTGCTAGCGGGCAATGAGCAGTTCTTC. Protein product: CASGEAPTVLAGNEQFF.

This clone was picked up a small number of times. J is TRBJ1-1 and V is TRBV25-1; D gene uncertain. The CDR3 runs to 11 residues. Between the trimmed V and J ends, which lost 9 bases and 0 bases, there was a span of 5 bases. The germline gives CDR1 MGHDK, CDR2 SYGVNS. The CDR3, as DNA: TGTGCCAGTACTGTGAACACTGAAGCTTTCTTT. This translates into CASTVNTEAFF.

The chain combines TRBV6-5 with TRBJ2-6; 7 nucleotides line up with TRBD1. The CDR3 is 16 amino acids. J lost 2 bases, V lost 3 bases, and 4 bases had no gene match. Germline V gives CDR1 MNHEY, CDR2 SVGAGI. CDR3 DNA: TGTGCCAGCAGTTATACAGGGGCCCCTGGGGCCAACGTCCTGACTTTC. This gives the protein CASSYTGAPGANVLTF.

The chain uses TRBV30 and TRBJ1-1; tentative D call: TRBD1 (6 bases). V lost 2 bases, J lost 7 bases, and 20 bases lay in between. CDR1 is GTSNPN and CDR2 is SVGIG in the germline V gene (reference sequence). This CDR3 is 15 amino acids long. In DNA form, the CDR3 reads TGTGCCTGGAGTACGGGACACCGATTTTCCCTTGAAGCTTTCTTT. Its protein is CAWSTGHRFSLEAFF. Full variable domain (rest looked up from reference TRBV30 and TRBJ1-1): SQTIHQWPATLVQPVGSPLSLECTVEGTSNPNLYWYRQAAGRGLQLLFYSVGIGQISSEVPQNLSASRPQDRQFILSSKKLLLSDSGFYLCAWSTGHRFSLEAFFGQGTRLTVV.

The rearrangement joins TRBV27 to TRBJ1-2; perhaps TRBD1 as D (5 bases). V gave up 2 bases and J gave up 7 bases, with 17 bases separating them. The CDR3 spans 15 residues. The germline V gene encodes CDR1 MNHEY and CDR2 SMNVEV (reference sequence). The CDR3, as DNA: TGTGCCAGCAGTTTAGGTAGGGGCCGGGCGGCTGGCTACACCTTC. Its protein is CASSLGRGRAAGYTF.

J is TRBJ1-1 and V is TRBV29-1; D uncertain. The germline V and J ends were trimmed by 3 bases and 5 bases, with 13 bases remaining between them. This CDR3 region has 13 residues. In germline, CDR1 is SQVTM, CDR2 ANQGSEA. The chain's CDR3 is CSVDEGVGTEAFF. The CDR3 DNA sequence: TGCAGCGTTGACGAGGGTGTTGGGACTGAAGCTTTCTTT.

The table lists this clone with a few counts. V is TRBV6-5 and J is TRBJ2-5; 8 bases match TRBD1. Germline V gene sequence: CDR1 MNHEY, CDR2 SVGAGI. The V and J ends lost 4 bases and 6 bases, in that order; junction bases with no gene match: 4. This CDR3 has 13 amino acids. CDR3 sequence: CASSLSGGKTQYF. The CDR3 region has the DNA TGTGCCAGCAGTTTGTCAGGGGGCAAGACCCAGTACTTC.

J is TRBJ1-5 and V is TRBV5-5; D gene unclear. The germline V gene has CDR1 SGHKS and CDR2 YYEKEE (reference sequence). The V end was cut by 1 base, the J end by 3 bases, with 14 bases between. This CDR3 contains 16 residues. This CDR3 is CASSLTAQALNQPQHF. In DNA, the CDR3 is TGTGCCAGCAGCTTGACCGCGCAGGCCCTCAATCAGCCCCAGCATTTT.

The rearrangement joins TRBV4-1 to TRBJ2-1, with D unclear. The CDR3 sequence is 12 residues long. The V end was cut by 1 base, the J end by 6 bases, with 4 bases between. Germline CDR1 MGHRA, CDR2 YSYEKL. The CDR3 DNA follows: TGCGCCAGCAGCCAAGGTCTCAATGAGCAGTTCTTC. Encoded protein: CASSQGLNEQFF.

This chain uses TRBV5-8 with TRBJ1-1; D not certain. V lost 1 base to trimming and J lost 0 bases, with 4 bases between them. The CDR3 covers 13 residues. The germline V gene encodes CDR1 SGHTS and CDR2 YDEGEE. The CDR3 coding sequence is TGTGCCAGCAGCTTGAACTTGAACACTGAAGCTTTCTTT. Encoded protein: CASSLNLNTEAFF.

This rearrangement joins TRBV29-1 to TRBJ1-2, with TRBD1 as a possible D gene (6 bases). Germline-derived CDR1 and CDR2 are SQVTM and ANQGSEA. The CDR3 length is 13 residues. With 1 base removed from V and 7 bases from J, the gap between germline ends came to 13 bases. CDR3 residues: CSVEGPRGGGYTF. CDR3 in DNA: TGCAGCGTTGAAGGTCCCAGGGGCGGTGGCTACACCTTC.

This clone was seen only a few times. This chain links TRBV29-1 with TRBJ2-2, with D maybe TRBD1 (5 bases). Germline CDR1 reads SQVTM; CDR2 reads ANQGSEA. V lost 5 bases to trimming and J lost 6 bases, with 13 bases between them. The CDR3 contains 13 residues. CDR3 residues: CSVLRDSAGELFF. The CDR3, as DNA: TGCAGCGTTCTCAGGGATTCGGCCGGGGAGCTGTTTTTT.

The chain links TRBV5-1 to TRBJ2-7; weak D call: TRBD1 (6 bases). There are 13 residues in the CDR3. V lost 0 bases to trimming and J lost 5 bases, with 9 bases between them. Germline V lookup: CDR1 SGHRS, CDR2 YFSETQ. This CDR3 is CASSLAWTDEQYF. As DNA, the CDR3 is TGCGCCAGCAGCTTGGCGTGGACAGACGAGCAGTACTTC.

The CDR3 here is CASSLSLAGGTDTQYF. The CDR3 region has the DNA TGTGCCAGCAGCCTTTCTCTTGCGGGGGGCACAGATACGCAGTATTTT. This sequence joins TRBV9 and TRBJ2-3; 7 nucleotides align to TRBD2. The length of the CDR3 is 16 residues. Germline loops: CDR1 SGDLS, CDR2 YYNGEE. With V trimmed by 4 bases and J by 1 base, 9 bases remained unmatched.

The V call is TRBV6-5, the J call TRBJ1-5; 10 positions match TRBD1. The junction had 4 bases not matched to a gene; V was cut back by 5 bases and J by 6 bases. CDR3 size: 14 residues. Looked up from germline, CDR1 is MNHEY and CDR2 is SVGAGI. CDR3 protein: CASSPTGGLQPQHF. For the CDR3, the DNA is TGTGCCAGCAGTCCGACAGGGGGCCTTCAGCCCCAGCATTTT.

The chain joins TRBV27 to TRBJ2-1; 11 bases map to TRBD2. From germline, CDR1 is MNHEY and CDR2 SMNVEV (reference sequence). The CDR3 runs to 16 residues. With V trimmed by 1 base and J by 4 bases, 3 bases remained unmatched. The CDR3 DNA reads as TGTGCCAGCAGTTTATATATAGCGGGAGGGTACAATGAGCAGTTCTTC. This translates into CASSLYIAGGYNEQFF.

The chain links TRBV18 to TRBJ2-5; D is perhaps TRBD1 (6 bases). The CDR3 runs 14 residues. Trimming removed 2 bases at V and 3 bases at J, with 10 bases between. CDR1 is KGHSH and CDR2 is LQKENI in the germline V gene. Here the CDR3 DNA reads TGTGCCAGCTCACCATTATCAGGGGAAGAGACCCAGTACTTC. Its translation is CASSPLSGEETQYF. Full variable domain (remainder filled in from reference TRBV18 and TRBJ2-5): NAGVMQNPRHLVRRRGQEARLRCSPMKGHSHVYWYRQLPEEGLKFMVYLQKENIIDESGMPKERFSAEFPKEGPSILRIQQVVRGDSAAYFCASSPLSGEETQYFGPGTRLLVL.

The rearrangement uses TRBV28 and TRBJ1-4; 8 nucleotides align to TRBD1. Trimming took 8 bases from V and 8 from J; bases not matched to a gene: 7. CDR1 and CDR2 from the germline V gene are MDHEN and SYDVKM. The CDR3 loop spans 13 amino acids. CDR3 DNA: TGTGCCAGCCAGGACAGGGAGGAAGAAAAACTGTTTTTT. This translates into CASQDREEEKLFF.

The gene calls are TRBV30 and TRBJ2-5; 14 bases agree with TRBD2. J lost 2 bases, V lost 8 bases, and 10 bases had no gene match. In germline, CDR1 is GTSNPN, CDR2 SVGIG (reference sequence). The CDR3 is 16 amino acids. This chain's CDR3 is CAGGSGLAGGQETQYF. CDR3 in DNA: TGTGCCGGGGGGTCCGGACTAGCGGGGGGTCAAGAGACCCAGTACTTC. Full variable domain (missing parts from reference TRBV30 and TRBJ2-5): SQTIHQWPATLVQPVGSPLSLECTVEGTSNPNLYWYRQAAGRGLQLLFYSVGIGQISSEVPQNLSASRPQDRQFILSSKKLLLSDSGFYLCAGGSGLAGGQETQYFGPGTRLLVL.